Listed below are T cell receptor beta chains from one sample, sequenced in a study of blood T cells in healthy people across ages. Each CDR3 protein is one row after TCRdb ran MiXCR on the 5' RACE reads. In the table there are 750,000 to 950,000 distinct CDR3 sequences, about 26% of which are singletons. The data were also submitted as part of a second study, on T cells of mothers and their children.

Sample: blood. Receptors originate from a boy aged 10-17 years in good health. Both conserved end residues are part of each CDR3. The D gene is left open where the match is weak. Clone size, where shown, is once, few, many, or a class for clones that have expanded.

clone size	D gene	V gene	J gene	CDR3 DNA	CDR3 protein
.	.	TRBV28	TRBJ2-4	TGTGCCAGCAGTTCCTTGTCGGTGCGGGACTTC	CASSSLSVRDF
.	.	TRBV5-1	TRBJ2-1	TGCGCCAGCAGCTTGGGACTGCCGAACAATGAGCAGTTCTTC	CASSLGLPNNEQFF
.	TRBD1	TRBV29-1	TRBJ2-4	TGCAGCGTTGATGGGACAGGGTCGGGCATTCAGTACTTC	CSVDGTGSGIQYF
.	.	TRBV24-1	TRBJ2-5	TGTGCCACCAGTGATTCGATGGGACATTTATTCGGGACCCAGTACTTC	CATSDSMGHLFGTQYF
few	.	TRBV5-1	TRBJ1-4	TGCGCCAGCAGCTCCGGACACCCAACTAATGAAAAACTGTTTTTT	CASSSGHPTNEKLFF
.	.	TRBV3-1	TRBJ1-2	TGTACCAGCAGCCCATCAGGCCGGGCAGGCGGCTACACCTTC	CTSSPSGRAGGYTF
.	TRBD2	TRBV24-1	TRBJ2-1	TGTGCCACCAGTCAAGGGACTAGCGGGGCCTACTACAATGAGCAGTTCTTC	CATSQGTSGAYYNEQFF
.	TRBD2	TRBV10-3	TRBJ2-3	TGTGCCATCAGGGTGACTAGCGGGGAGGGATTT	CAIRVTSGEGF
.	TRBD2	TRBV9	TRBJ2-1	TGTGCCAGCAGCGTAGTCCGGGGGGGCCGCAATGAGCAGTTCTTC	CASSVVRGGRNEQFF
.	TRBD1	TRBV24-1	TRBJ1-5	TGTGCCACCAGTGGTCGGGGACAGGGGCTGAATCAGCCCCAGCATTTT	CATSGRGQGLNQPQHF
.	TRBD1	TRBV10-3	TRBJ2-7	TGTGCCTCAGGGACAGGGAGCGGCGAGCAGTACTTC	CASGTGSGEQYF